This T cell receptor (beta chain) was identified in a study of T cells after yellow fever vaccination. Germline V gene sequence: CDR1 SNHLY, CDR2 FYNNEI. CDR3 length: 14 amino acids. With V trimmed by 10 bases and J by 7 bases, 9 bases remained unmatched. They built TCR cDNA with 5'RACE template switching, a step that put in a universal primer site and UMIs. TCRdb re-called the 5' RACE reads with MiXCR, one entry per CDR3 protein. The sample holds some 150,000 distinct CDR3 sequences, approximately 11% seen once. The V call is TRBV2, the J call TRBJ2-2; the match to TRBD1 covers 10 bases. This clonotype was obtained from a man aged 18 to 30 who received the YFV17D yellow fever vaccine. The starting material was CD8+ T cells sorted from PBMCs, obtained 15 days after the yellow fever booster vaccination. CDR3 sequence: CAIRDRGRNGELFF. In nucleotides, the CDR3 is TGTGCCATCCGAGACAGGGGGCGTAACGGGGAGCTGTTTTTT. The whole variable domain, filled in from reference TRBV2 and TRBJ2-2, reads EPEVTQTPSHQVTQMGQEVILRCVPISNHLYFYWYRQILGQKVEFLVSFYNNEISEKSEIFDDQFSVERPDGSNFTLKIRSTKLEDSAMYFCAIRDRGRNGELFFGEGSRLTVL.